A selection of T cell receptor beta chains follows, all from one sample in a study of response to subunit inactivated influenza vaccine. Each CDR3 protein is one row after TCRdb ran MiXCR on the RT-PCR reads. The sample has about 300,000 distinct CDR3 sequences, 21% seen once; the top ten hold 10%. Sequencing used PBMCs from blood, obtained about 19 months after vaccination. These receptors all stem from a man aged 45-69 years who received an inactivated influenza vaccine. CDR3s include the opening cysteine and the closing phenylalanine or tryptophan. The D gene is left open where the match is weak. Clone sizes are given selectively: once, few, many, or a class where the clone is expanded.

>.|.|TRBV20-1|TRBJ2-5
TGCAGTGCTAGAGCACTTAACCAAGAGACCCAGTACTTC
CSARALNQETQYF
>few|TRBD2|TRBV28|TRBJ2-3
TGTGCCAGCAGTCAGATTATGGGGACTAGCGGGAGTTTGCAAGATACGCAGTATTTT
CASSQIMGTSGSLQDTQYF
>.|.|TRBV12-3/TRBV12-4|TRBJ1-2
TGTGCCAGCAGTTTGCTCGCAGGGAATGGCTACACCTTC
CASSLLAGNGYTF
>.|TRBD1|TRBV9|TRBJ2-7
TGTGCCAGCAGCTTACAGGGGCCGAGGGACGAGCAGTACTTC
CASSLQGPRDEQYF
>.|.|TRBV6-5|TRBJ1-1
TGTGCCAGCAGTCTCTCGGGACGCGCCAACACTGAAGCTTTCTTT
CASSLSGRANTEAFF
>few|.|TRBV5-6|TRBJ1-1
TGTGCCAGCAGCCTACTTAGGACAGTGAACACTGAAGCTTTCTTT
CASSLLRTVNTEAFF
>few|TRBD1|TRBV6-1|TRBJ1-1
TGTGCCAGCAGTATCCCGGGACAGATCACTGAAGCTTTCTTT
CASSIPGQITEAFF
>many|TRBD1|TRBV11-2|TRBJ1-5
TGTGCCAGCAGCTTAGGACAGGGCATATCAGATAGCAATCAGCCCCAGCATTTT
CASSLGQGISDSNQPQHF
>few|.|TRBV7-9|TRBJ1-1
TGTGCCAGCAGCGTAGACATGTGGACTGAAGCTTTCTTT
CASSVDMWTEAFF
>.|TRBD1|TRBV18|TRBJ1-4
TGTGCCAGCTCACGAACGCCGGGACAGGGATACAATGAAAAACTGTTTTTT
CASSRTPGQGYNEKLFF
>many|.|TRBV6-6|TRBJ1-5
TGTGCCAGCAGTTCTCAGGGCGTTCAGCCCCAGCATTTT
CASSSQGVQPQHF
>.|.|TRBV7-8|TRBJ1-6
TGTGCCAGCAGCTTAGCAGGGGGGGAAGGGACACCCCTCCACTTT
CASSLAGGEGTPLHF
>.|TRBD1|TRBV30|TRBJ1-2
TGTGCCACGGGGACAGCGCACTATGGCTACACCTTC
CATGTAHYGYTF
>few|.|TRBV29-1|TRBJ2-1
TGCAGCGTTGAAGGACGGGCCGGGAGCTCCTACAATGAGCAGTTCTTC
CSVEGRAGSSYNEQFF
>few|TRBD1|TRBV2|TRBJ1-2
TGTGCCAGCAGTTCAGACAGGGGTTCCAACTATGGCTACACCTTC
CASSSDRGSNYGYTF
>many|.|TRBV29-1|TRBJ1-4
TGCAGCGTACCCGGGACGGGTAATGAAAAACTGTTTTTT
CSVPGTGNEKLFF
>few|TRBD2|TRBV12-3/TRBV12-4|TRBJ2-2
TGTGCCAGCTATAGCGGGGGTTTCAACACCGGGGAGCTGTTTTTT
CASYSGGFNTGELFF
>few|.|TRBV3-1|TRBJ1-1
TGTGCCAGCAGCCAAGGGGGGACAATAAACACTGAAGCTTTCTTT
CASSQGGTINTEAFF
>.|TRBD1|TRBV29-1|TRBJ1-1
TGCAGCGTTGAGAGACAGGGAATTAAACGAGCTTGGGGTGAAGCTTTCTTT
CSVERQGIKRAWGEAFF
>.|TRBD2|TRBV5-1|TRBJ2-4
TGCGCCAGCAGCAGCCATAGCGGGGAGTCAAACATTCAGTACTTC
CASSSHSGESNIQYF
>.|TRBD1|TRBV5-1|TRBJ1-1
TGCGCCAGCAGCTTGGTTAACCAGGGGGGGACTGAAGCTTTCTTT
CASSLVNQGGTEAFF
>.|.|TRBV18|TRBJ2-2
TGTGCCAGCTCACCAAGCCAAAGGGGCCCCGGGGAGCTGTTTTTT
CASSPSQRGPGELFF
>many|TRBD1|TRBV4-2|TRBJ2-5
TGTGCCAGCAGCCAAGTGGGACAGGGGGCTGTAGAGACCCAGTACTTC
CASSQVGQGAVETQYF
>.|.|TRBV5-6|TRBJ1-6
TGTGCCAGCAGCTTCCAGGCGGTGAATTCACCCCTCCACTTT
CASSFQAVNSPLHF